The T cell receptor (beta chain) described here comes from a study of cytomegalovirus exposure and HLA in healthy donors. Turning to the study itself: The roughly 130 validation repertoires were reported in a later analysis to have been generated on the same platform as the approximately 700 first-cohort repertoires.

Study-wide points: Later, an analysis found that TCR clusters from the first cohort tended to co-occur in the 130 or so validation repertoires. In vitro confirmation showed a few CMV-associated chains to be CMV antigen specific.

Regarding this clone: Its antigen is unknown.

TCRdb keeps only in-frame clones here, not all; method: immunoSEQ multiplex PCR. Of some 80,000 clones in the sample, approximately 96% were seen once. The junction had 4 bases not matched to a gene; V was cut back by 8 bases and J by 3 bases. Germline CDR1 MNHNS, CDR2 SASEGT. The CDR3 length is 13 residues. The V and J genes are TRBV6-1 and TRBJ1-2, with 9 bases that match TRBD1. This TCR came from a woman between 18 and 30 years old in good health and CMV-seronegative. Sequenced material: PBMCs. CDR3 sequence: CASQTGGHYGYTF. DNA for the CDR3: TGTGCCAGCCAGACAGGGGGACACTATGGCTACACCTTC.